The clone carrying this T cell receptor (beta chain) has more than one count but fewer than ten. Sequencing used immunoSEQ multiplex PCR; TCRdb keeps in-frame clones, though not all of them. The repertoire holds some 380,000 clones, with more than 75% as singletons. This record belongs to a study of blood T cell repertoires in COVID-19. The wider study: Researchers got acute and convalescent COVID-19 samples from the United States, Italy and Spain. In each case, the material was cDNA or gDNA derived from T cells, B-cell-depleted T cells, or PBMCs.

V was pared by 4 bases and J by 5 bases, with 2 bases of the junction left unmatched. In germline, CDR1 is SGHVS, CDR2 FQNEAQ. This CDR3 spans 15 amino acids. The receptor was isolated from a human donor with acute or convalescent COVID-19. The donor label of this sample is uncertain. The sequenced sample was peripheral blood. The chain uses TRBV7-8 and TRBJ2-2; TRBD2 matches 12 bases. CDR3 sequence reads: CASSSGTSGTGELFF. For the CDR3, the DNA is TGTGCCAGCAGCTCAGGGACTAGCGGGACCGGGGAGCTGTTTTTT.